One and the same sample provided the 22 T cell receptor beta chains below, sequenced in a study of cytomegalovirus exposure and HLA in healthy donors. Primers included in the PCR were 60 Vbeta and 13 Jbeta primers. Clones were sequenced by immunoSEQ multiplex PCR, and TCRdb holds only the in-frame ones, with some missing. The sample lists 130,000 or so clones, about three quarters occurring once. The specimen sequenced was PBMCs. All receptors come from a man aged 40-55 years in good health and CMV-seronegative.

The chain carries TRBV2 and TRBJ1-4; tentative D call: TRBD1 (6 bases). The length of the CDR3 is 14 residues. Germline lookup yields CDR1 SNHLY and CDR2 FYNNEI. V was shortened by 9 bases and J by 1 base, with 12 bases between the two germline ends. The DNA of the CDR3 is TGTGCCAGTCTGTACAGGGAAACTAATGAAAAACTGTTTTTT. The encoded protein is CASLYRETNEKLFF. The full variable domain, rest sourced from reference TRBV2 and TRBJ1-4, is EPEVTQTPSHQVTQMGQEVILRCVPISNHLYFYWYRQILGQKVEFLVSFYNNEISEKSEIFDDQFSVERPDGSNFTLKIRSTKLEDSAMYFCASLYRETNEKLFFGSGTQLSVL.

V gene TRBV7-6 combines with J gene TRBJ2-5; D unresolved. CDR3 length equals 13 residues. Germline CDR1 SGHVS, CDR2 FNYEAQ. Deletions cut 5 bases from V and 0 bases from J, with 7 bases between. CDR3 region: CASSLPHQETQYF. In DNA, the CDR3 is TGTGCCAGCAGCCTCCCCCACCAAGAGACCCAGTACTTC.

The gene calls are TRBV28 and TRBJ1-4; TRBD1 is a possible D gene (6 bases). CDR3 length equals 15 residues. Trimming removed 3 bases from V and 4 bases from J, with 12 bases in between. Germline assignment: CDR1 MDHEN and CDR2 SYDVKM. The CDR3 DNA reads as TGTGCCAGCAGTTTTCGGACAGCCCTTAATGAAAAACTGTTTTTT. Translated: CASSFRTALNEKLFF.

The chain uses TRBV4-2 and TRBJ2-7; no clear D gene. This CDR3 comprises 19 residues. Germline CDR1 LGHNA, CDR2 YNFKEQ. V dropped 0 bases and J dropped 0 bases, with 21 bases sitting between them. The CDR3 sequence: CASSQDEFRVFTSSYEQYF. CDR3 nucleotides: TGTGCCAGCAGCCAAGATGAATTCCGGGTCTTCACGAGCTCCTACGAGCAGTACTTC.

This chain connects TRBV28 to TRBJ2-2; D remains unclear. Germline CDR1 is MDHEN and CDR2 is SYDVKM. The CDR3 has 15 amino acids. V gave up 3 bases and J gave up 6 bases, with 14 bases separating them. The chain's CDR3 is CASSFPGVRSGELFF. CDR3 sequence (DNA): TGTGCCAGCAGTTTCCCCGGAGTGCGTTCCGGGGAGCTGTTTTTT.

This rearrangement joins TRBV5-4 to TRBJ2-3; 8 bases are shared with TRBD2. V lost 7 bases and J lost 4; bases outside the gene matches: 5. The length of the CDR3 is 13 residues. Germline V gene sequence: CDR1 SGHNT, CDR2 YYREEE (reference sequence). CDR3 bases: TGTGCCAGCGGTACTAGCGGCGCAGATACGCAGTATTTT. This sequence encodes CASGTSGADTQYF.

The chain links TRBV28 to TRBJ2-7; 8 bases line up with TRBD1. Germline V CDR1 and CDR2: MDHEN, SYDVKM. This CDR3 spans 15 amino acids. V lost 7 bases, J lost 2 bases, and 10 bases stayed unmatched. The CDR3, as DNA: TGTGCCAGCACCCCCCGGACAGGGCCAACCTACGAGCAGTACTTC. This gives the protein CASTPRTGPTYEQYF.

This clone came up a few times. The CDR3 DNA sequence: TGTGCCAGCAGCTTAGGGCGGCGGGGGGCATACGAGCAGTACTTC. As protein: CASSLGRRGAYEQYF. The V gene is TRBV7-9, the J gene TRBJ2-7, with 8 bases identical to TRBD2. Looked up from germline, CDR1 is SEHNR and CDR2 is FQNEAQ (reference sequence). Trimming removed 1 base from V and 4 bases from J; junction bases left unmatched: 6. The CDR3 contains 15 residues.

The V and J genes are TRBV10-2 and TRBJ2-3, with TRBD1 identical over 7 bases. Per germline, CDR1 WSHSY and CDR2 SAAADI. CDR3 length equals 14 residues. V shed 6 bases and J 3 bases; nucleotides not matched to a gene: 6. CDR3 loop: CASREQGKTDTQYF. The CDR3 DNA is TGCGCCAGCAGGGAACAGGGGAAAACAGATACGCAGTATTTT.

The chain is built from TRBV9 and TRBJ2-2; 8 bases fit TRBD2. Germline values: CDR1 SGDLS, CDR2 YYNGEE. The ends lost 4 bases at V and 5 bases at J; junction bases unmatched: 10. The CDR3 runs to 16 residues. The CDR3 here is CASSYREGPGTGELFF. The CDR3 bases are TGTGCCAGCAGCTACCGGGAGGGGCCGGGGACCGGGGAGCTGTTTTTT.

The chain employs TRBV19 and TRBJ2-7; weak D call: TRBD1 (6 bases). The CDR3 totals 13 residues. Germline CDR1 reads LNHDA; CDR2 reads SQIVND (reference sequence). V was shortened by 11 bases and J by 2 bases, with 16 bases between the two germline ends. CDR3 residues: CASAEGHPYEQYF. For the CDR3, the DNA is TGTGCCTCCGCCGAGGGACATCCCTACGAGCAGTACTTC.

In nucleotides, the CDR3 is TGTGCCAGCAGTGAAGCTGTGCGGGGCAATGAGCAGTTCTTC. Protein sequence: CASSEAVRGNEQFF. This chain connects TRBV6-1 to TRBJ2-1; perhaps TRBD2 as D (6 bases). Germline values: CDR1 MNHNS, CDR2 SASEGT. The V end lost 0 bases, the J end lost 6 bases, and 9 bases lay between the germline ends. The CDR3 length is 14 residues.

This clone was observed a handful of times. This chain joins TRBV4-2 and TRBJ2-3; the match to TRBD2 covers 9 bases. CDR3 size: 14 residues. V lost 4 bases and J lost 3; bases outside the gene matches: 2. Germline V gene data show CDR1 as LGHNA and CDR2 as YNFKEQ. The CDR3 region has the DNA TGTGCCAGCAGCCCTAGCGGGAAGACAGATACGCAGTATTTT. Its protein is CASSPSGKTDTQYF.

The CDR3 DNA reads as TGTGCCAGCAGTTTATTGGTAGCGGGAGAGGCAGATACGCAGTATTTT. Protein: CASSLLVAGEADTQYF. The rearrangement joins TRBV27 to TRBJ2-3, with TRBD2 identical over 9 bases. Looked up from germline, CDR1 is MNHEY and CDR2 is SMNVEV (reference sequence). This CDR3 contains 16 residues. With V trimmed by 1 base and J by 4 bases, 6 bases remained unmatched.

The chain combines TRBV5-1 with TRBJ2-5; TRBD2 aligns across 7 bases. This CDR3 contains 14 residues. Losses at the gene ends were 1 base for V and 5 bases for J; bases not matched to a gene: 5. Germline V gene sequence: CDR1 SGHRS, CDR2 YFSETQ. CDR3 in DNA: TGCGCCAGCAGCTTGTGGGAGGGTTCCGAGACCCAGTACTTC. It codes for CASSLWEGSETQYF.

The CDR3 sequence: CASSQDRSGEQYF. In DNA form, the CDR3 reads TGCGCCAGCAGCCAAGATCGATCGGGGGAGCAGTACTTC. J is TRBJ2-7 and V is TRBV4-3; perhaps TRBD2 as D (5 bases). The CDR3 runs to 13 residues. Trimming cost V 0 bases and J 7 bases, with 10 bases left between them. Germline loops: CDR1 LGHNA, CDR2 YSLEER.

The V gene is TRBV5-4, the J gene TRBJ1-2, with 9 bases aligning to TRBD1. With V trimmed by 0 bases and J by 7 bases, 4 bases remained unmatched. The CDR3 covers 14 residues. The germline gives CDR1 SGHNT, CDR2 YYREEE (reference sequence). The CDR3 is CASSLGDRVAGYTF. The CDR3 coding sequence is TGTGCCAGCAGCTTGGGGGACAGGGTGGCTGGCTACACCTTC.

The V and J genes are TRBV6-5 and TRBJ2-5; 8 bases align to TRBD2. The closer fit of TRBJ2-7 to the DNA end suggests the J call may be wrong. This CDR3 is 13 amino acids long. Germline V gives CDR1 MNHEY, CDR2 SVGAGI. CDR3 protein: CASSYPGGDEQYF. In nucleotides, the CDR3 is TGTGCCAGCAGTTACCCGGGGGGGGACGAGCAGTACTTC.

The V gene is TRBV7-2, the J gene TRBJ2-4, with D possibly matching TRBD2 (7 bases). The germline V and J ends were trimmed by 5 bases and 0 bases, with 17 bases remaining between them. The CDR3 is 17 amino acids. CDR1 and CDR2 (germline): SGHTA, FQGNSA. The DNA for the CDR3 is TGTGCCAGCAGCCTTTTAGGGGGGGGCGAAGCCAAAAACATTCAGTACTTC. Translated: CASSLLGGGEAKNIQYF.

This chain connects TRBV28 to TRBJ2-7; D not resolved. Germline loops: CDR1 MDHEN, CDR2 SYDVKM. V was shortened by 5 bases and J by 3 bases, with 11 bases between the two germline ends. CDR3 length: 13 residues. CDR3 region: CASSPAVVYEQYF. CDR3 sequence (DNA): TGTGCCAGCAGTCCCGCGGTTGTCTACGAGCAGTACTTC.

The chain carries TRBV27 and TRBJ2-7; 10 nucleotides agree with TRBD2. Per germline, CDR1 MNHEY and CDR2 SMNVEV (reference sequence). The CDR3 is 16 amino acids. The V gene end was trimmed by 5 bases and the J gene end by 0 bases; junction bases not matched to a gene: 7. The CDR3 reads CASSPIAGGPSYEQYF. CDR3 DNA: TGTGCCAGCAGTCCAATAGCGGGGGGTCCCTCCTACGAGCAGTACTTC.

This clone appeared a few times. One end of the junction varies from germline; a read error may be responsible. V usage is TRBV7-9 and J usage is TRBJ2-3; 9 bases are a match to TRBD2. CDR1 and CDR2 from the germline V gene are SEHNR and FQNEAQ (reference sequence). The CDR3 consists of 15 residues. For the CDR3, the DNA is TGTGCCAGCAGCTTAAATCGCTCTAGCGGGGCGATCAGAGATTTT. It encodes CASSLNRSSGAIRDF.